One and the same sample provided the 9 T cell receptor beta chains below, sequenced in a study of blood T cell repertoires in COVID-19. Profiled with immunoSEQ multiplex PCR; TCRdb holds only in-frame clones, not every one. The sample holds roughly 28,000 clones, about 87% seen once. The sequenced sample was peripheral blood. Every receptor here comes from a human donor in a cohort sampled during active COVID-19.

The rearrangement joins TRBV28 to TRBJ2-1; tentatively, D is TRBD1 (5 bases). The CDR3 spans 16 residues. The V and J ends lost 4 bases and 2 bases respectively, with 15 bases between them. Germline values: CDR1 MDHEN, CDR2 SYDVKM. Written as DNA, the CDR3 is TGTGCCAGCAGTTCACCTACAGGTCCCACCTACAATGAGCAGTTCTTC. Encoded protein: CASSSPTGPTYNEQFF.

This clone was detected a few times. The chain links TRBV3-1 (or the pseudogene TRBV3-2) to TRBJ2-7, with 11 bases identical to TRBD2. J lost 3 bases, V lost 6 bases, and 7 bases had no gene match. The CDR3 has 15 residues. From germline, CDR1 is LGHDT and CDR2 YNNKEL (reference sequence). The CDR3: CASRDTSGSVYEQYF. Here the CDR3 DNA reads TGTGCCAGCAGGGATACTAGCGGGAGCGTCTACGAGCAGTACTTC.

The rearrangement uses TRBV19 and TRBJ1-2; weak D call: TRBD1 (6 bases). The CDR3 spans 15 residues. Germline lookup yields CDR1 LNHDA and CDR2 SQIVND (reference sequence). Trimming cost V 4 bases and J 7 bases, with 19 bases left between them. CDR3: CASSTYRASEGGYTF. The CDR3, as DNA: TGTGCCAGTAGTACCTACAGGGCGTCGGAAGGTGGCTACACCTTC.

This chain's CDR3 is CASSQDDRYGMGGYTF. The DNA of the CDR3 is TGCGCCAGCAGCCAAGATGACAGATACGGTATGGGAGGCTACACCTTC. The rearrangement uses TRBV4-1 and TRBJ1-2; tentatively, D is TRBD1 (5 bases). CDR3 length equals 16 residues. Trimming left V 0 bases short and J 8 bases short, with 19 bases between. CDR1 is MGHRA and CDR2 is YSYEKL in the germline V gene.

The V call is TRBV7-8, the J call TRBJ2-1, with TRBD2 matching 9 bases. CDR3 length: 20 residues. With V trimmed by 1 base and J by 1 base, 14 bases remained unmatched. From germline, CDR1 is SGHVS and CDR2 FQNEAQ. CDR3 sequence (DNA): TGTGCCAGCAGCTTAGTTCGGCGGGGGGGCCGGGTAGTATCCTACAATGAGCAGTTCTTC. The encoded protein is CASSLVRRGGRVVSYNEQFF.

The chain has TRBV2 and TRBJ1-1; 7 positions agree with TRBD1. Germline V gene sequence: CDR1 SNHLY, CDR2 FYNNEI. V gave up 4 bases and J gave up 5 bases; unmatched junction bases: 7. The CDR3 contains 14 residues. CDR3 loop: CASSGLQGFTEAFF. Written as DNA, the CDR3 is TGTGCCAGCAGTGGATTACAGGGGTTTACTGAAGCTTTCTTT.

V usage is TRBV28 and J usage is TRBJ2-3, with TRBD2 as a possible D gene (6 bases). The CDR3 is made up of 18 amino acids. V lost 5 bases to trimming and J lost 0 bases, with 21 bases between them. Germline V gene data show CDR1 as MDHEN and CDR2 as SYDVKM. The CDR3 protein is CASSISFVGGASTDTQYF. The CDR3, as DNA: TGTGCCAGCAGTATAAGCTTTGTCGGGGGAGCTAGCACAGATACGCAGTATTTT.

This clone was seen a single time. The CDR3 loop is CASSMQGVGTDTQYF. The CDR3 region has the DNA TGTGCCAGCAGTATGCAGGGGGTGGGCACAGATACGCAGTATTTT. The V gene is TRBV27, the J gene TRBJ2-3, with TRBD1 matching over 7 bases. From germline, CDR1 is MNHEY and CDR2 SMNVEV (reference sequence). V was pared by 5 bases and J by 1 base, with 6 bases of the junction left unmatched. The CDR3 length is 15 residues.

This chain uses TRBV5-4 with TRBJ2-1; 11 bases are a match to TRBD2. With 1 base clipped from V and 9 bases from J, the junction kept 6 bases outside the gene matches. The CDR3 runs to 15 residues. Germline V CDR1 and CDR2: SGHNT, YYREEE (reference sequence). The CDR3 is CASSLMLAGGGEQFF. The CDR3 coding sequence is TGTGCCAGCAGCTTGATGCTAGCGGGGGGCGGTGAGCAGTTCTTC.